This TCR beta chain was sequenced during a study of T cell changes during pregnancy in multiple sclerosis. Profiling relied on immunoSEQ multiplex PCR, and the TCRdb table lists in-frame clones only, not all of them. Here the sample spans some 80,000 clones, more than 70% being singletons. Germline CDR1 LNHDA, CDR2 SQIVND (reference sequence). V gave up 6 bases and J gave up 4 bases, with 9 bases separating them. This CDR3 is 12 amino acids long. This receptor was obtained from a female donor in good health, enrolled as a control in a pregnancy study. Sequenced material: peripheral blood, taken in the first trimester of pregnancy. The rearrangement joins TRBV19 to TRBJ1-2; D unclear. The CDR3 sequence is CASRLGVYGYTF. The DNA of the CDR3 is TGTGCCAGTAGGTTGGGAGTCTATGGCTACACCTTC.